The 18 T cell receptor beta chains in this list originate from one sample, sequenced in a study of blood T cell repertoires in COVID-19. Sequencing was performed with immunoSEQ multiplex PCR; in TCRdb, only in-frame clones are kept and a portion is missing. Among over 95,000 clones listed, about 83% were seen once. Sequencing was performed on peripheral blood. Receptors were obtained from a man in his sixties or seventies with active or convalescent COVID-19.

The chain carries TRBV5-1 and TRBJ1-1; 8 nucleotides match TRBD1. Trimming cost V 0 bases and J 1 base; bases outside gene matches: 5. The CDR3 totals 16 residues. CDR1 is SGHRS and CDR2 is YFSETQ in the germline V gene. The CDR3 spells CASSLGWTGRNTEAFF. In nucleotides, the CDR3 is TGCGCCAGCAGCTTGGGTTGGACAGGGAGGAACACTGAAGCTTTCTTT.

The chain has TRBV2 and TRBJ2-5, with D possibly TRBD1 on 5 matching bases. V was cut by 6 bases and J by 0 bases, with 14 bases left in between. CDR3 length equals 15 residues. CDR1 and CDR2 (germline): SNHLY, FYNNEI. Written as DNA, the CDR3 is TGTGCCAGCAGCGTAGACAGATATTACCAAGAGACCCAGTACTTC. Its protein is CASSVDRYYQETQYF.

In DNA form, the CDR3 reads TGTGCCAGCAGTCAAACGAGCCGGACTAGCGGGGGGAGCTACGAGCAGTACTTC. Encoded protein: CASSQTSRTSGGSYEQYF. This chain connects TRBV6-2 or TRBV6-3 to TRBJ2-7; 14 nucleotides match TRBD2. Germline CDR1 reads MNHEY; CDR2 reads SVGEGT. This CDR3 has 18 amino acids. With V trimmed by 5 bases and J by 3 bases, 12 bases remained unmatched.

This chain connects TRBV24-1 to TRBJ2-2; TRBD1 is a possible D gene (6 bases). Trimming took 4 bases from V and 2 from J, leaving 10 bases between them. CDR1 and CDR2 from the germline V gene are KGHDR and SFDVKD. This CDR3 spans 15 amino acids. CDR3 sequence: CATSDQDRNTGELFF. The CDR3 region has the DNA TGTGCCACCAGTGACCAGGACAGAAACACCGGGGAGCTGTTTTTT.

The chain combines TRBV18 with TRBJ1-1; tentative D call: TRBD1 (6 bases). Trimming removed 3 bases from V and 2 bases from J, with 10 bases in between. The CDR3 consists of 14 residues. The germline CDR1 and CDR2 sequences are KGHSH and LQKENI. CDR3 nucleotide sequence: TGTGCCAGCTCACCCGGACAGATAAACACTGAAGCTTTCTTT. This gives the protein CASSPGQINTEAFF. The variable domain in full, with the rest retrieved from reference TRBV18 and TRBJ1-1, is NAGVMQNPRHLVRRRGQEARLRCSPMKGHSHVYWYRQLPEEGLKFMVYLQKENIIDESGMPKERFSAEFPKEGPSILRIQQVVRGDSAAYFCASSPGQINTEAFFGQGTRLTVV.

The sample holds a few counts of this clone. The chain has TRBV27 and TRBJ2-7; TRBD2 matches 9 bases. Trimming took 4 bases from V and 12 from J; bases not matched to a gene: 4. The germline CDR1 and CDR2 sequences are MNHEY and SMNVEV (reference sequence). The CDR3 runs 11 residues. CDR3: CASSSAGGVYF. CDR3 DNA: TGTGCCAGCAGTTCCGCGGGGGGGGTGTACTTC.

The V gene is TRBV28, the J gene TRBJ1-4, with D hard to call. The V end lost 6 bases, the J end lost 0 bases, and 11 bases lay between the germline ends. The CDR3 totals 15 residues. CDR1 is MDHEN, CDR2 SYDVKM, per germline. The CDR3 DNA reads as TGTGCCAGCAGCTTGCCCGGGGCAACTAATGAAAAACTGTTTTTT. This translates into CASSLPGATNEKLFF.

The chain recombines TRBV6-5 with TRBJ2-1; TRBD2 aligns across 14 bases. V shed 6 bases, J shed 5 bases, and the junction held 3 bases outside the gene matches. The CDR3 is made up of 15 amino acids. Germline V gene sequence: CDR1 MNHEY, CDR2 SVGAGI. The CDR3 sequence: CASRPGLAGDNEQFF. The CDR3 DNA follows: TGTGCCAGCAGGCCGGGACTAGCGGGGGACAATGAGCAGTTCTTC.

CDR3 sequence: CASRGETNSPLHF. As DNA, the CDR3 is TGTGCCAGCCGGGGGGAGACAAATTCACCCCTCCACTTT. The chain combines TRBV2 with TRBJ1-6, with D maybe TRBD1 (5 bases). This CDR3 contains 13 residues. Trimming took 8 bases from V and 7 from J, leaving 12 bases between them. Per germline, CDR1 SNHLY and CDR2 FYNNEI.

This chain's CDR3 is CASSLTGQGAGELFF. The CDR3 nucleotides are TGTGCCAGCAGCTTAACGGGACAGGGGGCCGGGGAGCTGTTTTTT. This chain joins TRBV7-2 and TRBJ2-2, with TRBD1 identical over 11 bases. The V gene's germline CDR1 is SGHTA and CDR2 FQGNSA. This CDR3 is 15 amino acids long. V dropped 2 bases and J dropped 6; count of bases not matched to a gene: 2.

The gene calls are TRBV7-2 and TRBJ2-7; D is perhaps TRBD2 (6 bases). V lost 5 bases and J lost 2, with 16 bases in between. Germline lookup yields CDR1 SGHTA and CDR2 FQGNSA. The length of the CDR3 is 15 residues. CDR3 protein: CASSPTSSGTYEQYF. CDR3 bases: TGTGCCAGCAGCCCTACTAGCTCCGGGACCTACGAGCAGTACTTC.

The V gene is TRBV4-1, the J gene TRBJ2-1, with 13 bases identical to TRBD2. This CDR3 has 20 residues. The germline CDR1 and CDR2 sequences are MGHRA and YSYEKL. V was clipped by 0 bases and J by 7 bases; unmatched bases: 15. The CDR3 loop is CASSQDPPVGLAGAVNEQFF. The CDR3 DNA is TGCGCCAGCAGCCAAGATCCCCCGGTAGGACTAGCGGGGGCGGTGAATGAGCAGTTCTTC.

The DNA for the CDR3 is TGTGCCAGTAGTGGAACAGGGGGCCGGAATTCACCCCTCCACTTT. Its translation is CASSGTGGRNSPLHF. This chain links TRBV19 with TRBJ1-6; 9 bases line up with TRBD1. V lost 5 bases, J lost 7 bases, and 6 bases stayed unmatched. The germline CDR1 and CDR2 sequences are LNHDA and SQIVND (reference sequence). This CDR3 region has 15 residues.

The genes are TRBV5-1 and TRBJ2-2; 7 bases are a match to TRBD1. With V trimmed by 2 bases and J by 0 bases, 1 base remained unmatched. Germline CDR1 and CDR2: SGHRS and YFSETQ. This CDR3 is 15 amino acids long. The CDR3 DNA reads as TGCGCCAGCAGCTTTGGACAGGCGAACACCGGGGAGCTGTTTTTT. Translation: CASSFGQANTGELFF.

This clone was seen a few times. This chain joins TRBV18 and TRBJ2-2; perhaps TRBD1 as D (6 bases). The CDR3 contains 16 residues. V shed 1 base and J shed 6 bases, with 15 bases lying between them. Per germline, CDR1 KGHSH and CDR2 LQKENI. CDR3 sequence (DNA): TGTGCCAGCTCACCACTTTGGGGGCGAGACGCCGGGGAGCTGTTTTTT. Amino acids: CASSPLWGRDAGELFF.

The rearrangement joins TRBV18 to TRBJ1-5; D may be TRBD1 (6 bases). Between the trimmed V and J ends, which lost 6 bases and 4 bases, there was a span of 13 bases. In germline, CDR1 is KGHSH, CDR2 LQKENI. The CDR3 has 14 amino acids. This CDR3 reads CASSKGGQNQPQHF. The CDR3 DNA reads as TGTGCCAGCTCGAAGGGCGGACAGAATCAGCCCCAGCATTTT.

The chain is built from TRBV6-6 and TRBJ2-3; TRBD2 aligns across 11 bases. The germline V gene has CDR1 MNHNY and CDR2 SVGAGI (reference sequence). V lost 2 bases and J lost 0; bases outside the gene matches: 1. This CDR3 is built from 16 residues. CDR3 coding DNA: TGTGCCAGCAGTTACCGGACTAGCGGGAGCACAGATACGCAGTATTTT. The encoded protein is CASSYRTSGSTDTQYF.

The rearrangement joins TRBV11-1 to TRBJ2-1; D remains unclear. Trimming stripped 1 base from V and 7 bases from J, with 14 bases between. This CDR3 contains 15 residues. Germline CDR1 reads SGHAT; CDR2 reads FQDESV (reference sequence). CDR3 protein: CASSLEPRPRNEQFF. As DNA, the CDR3 is TGTGCCAGCAGCTTAGAACCCCGCCCGAGGAATGAGCAGTTCTTC. The whole variable domain, filled in from reference TRBV11-1 and TRBJ2-1, reads EAEVAQSPRYKITEKSQAVAFWCDPISGHATLYWYRQILGQGPELLVQFQDESVVDDSQLPKDRFSAERLKGVDSTLKIQPAELGDSAMYLCASSLEPRPRNEQFFGPGTRLTVL.